This T cell receptor (beta chain) derives from a study of blood T cells in healthy people across ages. Combining a sample-barcoded 5' primer with a J-beta primer mix, a second PCR ran for roughly 7 to 11 cycles. TCRdb ran MiXCR on the 5' RACE reads and lists one entry per CDR3 protein. The table records over 750,000 distinct CDR3 sequences, 20% to 25% of them present only once. Germline-derived CDR1 and CDR2 are DFQATT and SNEGSKA (reference sequence). CDR3 length: 13 residues. Unmatched junction bases numbered 8, after V lost 5 bases and J lost 6 bases. The same data also contributed to another study, on T cells of mothers and their children. That work adds: Each 15 ul cDNA reaction used roughly 1.6 ug RNA; all RNA was used.

The chain uses TRBV20-1 and TRBJ2-7, with TRBD1 identical over 9 bases. The receptor comes from a boy younger than 18 in good health. Sequences were obtained from blood. CDR3 amino acids: CSADRDRALEQYF. The DNA for the CDR3 is TGCAGTGCTGACCGGGACAGGGCGCTCGAGCAGTACTTC.